Here is one T cell receptor beta chain with its context. Profiling relied on immunoSEQ multiplex PCR, and the TCRdb table lists in-frame clones only, not all of them. The sample has 180,000 or so clones, about four fifths seen once; the top ten hold approximately 11%. The source of the sample is a study of blood T cell repertoires in COVID-19. Study-wide background: From T cells, B-cell-depleted T cells, or PBMCs came the material, which was cDNA or gDNA.

Participants, roughly 18 to 90 years old, spanned 25 or so US areas. Grouping used clinical history reported by participants in a survey and questionnaire. Recovery meant two consecutive negative NP/OP PCR tests, professional clearance, or resolved symptoms. The V gene lost 0 bases and the J gene lost 5 bases, with 17 bases spanning the gap. The CDR3 consists of 18 residues. Germline V gene data show CDR1 as ENHRY and CDR2 as SYGVKD. This chain joins TRBV10-3 and TRBJ2-6, with D possibly matching TRBD1 (6 bases). The source is a man in his forties or fifties who had recovered from COVID-19. The sequencing sample was made of PBMCs or T cells enriched from blood (not recorded which). The CDR3 loop reads CAISESMQGTLWANVLTF. The CDR3 nucleotides read TGTGCCATCAGTGAGTCGATGCAGGGGACCCTCTGGGCCAACGTCCTGACTTTC.